This T cell receptor (beta chain) was sequenced for a study of blood T cell repertoires in COVID-19. Across the study: Samples of COVID-19 (acute and convalescent) were obtained from the United States, Italy and Spain. PBMCs, B-cell-depleted T cells, or T cells were the source of the cDNA or gDNA that made up the material.

The CDR3 contains 14 residues. V was trimmed by 0 bases and J by 8 bases, leaving 13 bases between them. CDR1 and CDR2 from the germline V gene are LGHNA and YSLEER. Per the study methods: Researchers report that nucleated cell counts were estimated from reference gene primer amplification. Generated by immunoSEQ multiplex PCR, the TCRdb table keeps only in-frame clones and is missing some. The DNA gave D and trimming, while V, J and clone size come from that table. Counted here are 200,000 to 250,000 clones, 86% occurring once; the ten biggest clones make up roughly 1.6%. The rearrangement uses TRBV4-3 and TRBJ1-2; tentatively, D is TRBD1 (5 bases). This clonotype was obtained from an older woman who had recovered from COVID-19. The specimen sequenced was peripheral blood. CDR3 sequence reads: CASSQDPRGGGYTF. The CDR3, as DNA: TGCGCCAGCAGCCAAGATCCTAGGGGTGGCGGCTACACCTTC.